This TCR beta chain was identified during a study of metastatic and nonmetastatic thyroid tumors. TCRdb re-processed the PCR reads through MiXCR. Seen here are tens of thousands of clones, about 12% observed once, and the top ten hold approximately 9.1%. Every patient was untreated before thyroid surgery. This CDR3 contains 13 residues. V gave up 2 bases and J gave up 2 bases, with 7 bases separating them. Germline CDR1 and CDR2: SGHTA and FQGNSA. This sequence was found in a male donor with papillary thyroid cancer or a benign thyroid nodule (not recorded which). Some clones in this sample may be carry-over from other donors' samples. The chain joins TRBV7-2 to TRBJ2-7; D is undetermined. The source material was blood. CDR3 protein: CASSLLIPYEQYF. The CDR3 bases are TGTGCCAGCAGCTTACTTATCCCCTACGAGCAGTACTTC.